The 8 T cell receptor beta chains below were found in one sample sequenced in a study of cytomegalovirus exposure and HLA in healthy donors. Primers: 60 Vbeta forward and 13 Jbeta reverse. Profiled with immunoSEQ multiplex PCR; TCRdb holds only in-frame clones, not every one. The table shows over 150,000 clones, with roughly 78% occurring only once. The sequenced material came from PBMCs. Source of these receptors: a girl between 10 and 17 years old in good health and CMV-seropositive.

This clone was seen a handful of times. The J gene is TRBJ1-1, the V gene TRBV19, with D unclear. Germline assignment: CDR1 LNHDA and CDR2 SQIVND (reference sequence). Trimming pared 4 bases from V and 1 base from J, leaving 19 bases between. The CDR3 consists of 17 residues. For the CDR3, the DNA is TGTGCCAGTAGTACACGCATCGGGTGGATGACGAACACTGAAGCTTTCTTT. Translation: CASSTRIGWMTNTEAFF.

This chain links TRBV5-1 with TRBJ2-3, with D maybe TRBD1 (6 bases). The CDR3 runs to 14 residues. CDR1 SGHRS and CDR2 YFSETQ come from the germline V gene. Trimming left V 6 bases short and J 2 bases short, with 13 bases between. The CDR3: CASNSGTHTDTQYF. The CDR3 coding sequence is TGCGCCAGCAACTCCGGGACACACACAGATACGCAGTATTTT.

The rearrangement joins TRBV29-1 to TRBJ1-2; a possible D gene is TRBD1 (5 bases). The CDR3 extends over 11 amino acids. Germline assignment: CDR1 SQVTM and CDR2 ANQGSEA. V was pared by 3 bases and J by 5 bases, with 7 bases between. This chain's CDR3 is CSVDQGYGYTF. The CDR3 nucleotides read TGCAGCGTTGACCAGGGATATGGCTACACCTTC. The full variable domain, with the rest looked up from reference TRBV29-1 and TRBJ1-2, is SAVISQKPSRDICQRGTSLTIQCQVDSQVTMMFWYRQQPGQSLTLIATANQGSEATYESGFVIDKFPISRPNLTFSTLTVSNMSPEDSSIYLCSVDQGYGYTFGSGTRLTVV.

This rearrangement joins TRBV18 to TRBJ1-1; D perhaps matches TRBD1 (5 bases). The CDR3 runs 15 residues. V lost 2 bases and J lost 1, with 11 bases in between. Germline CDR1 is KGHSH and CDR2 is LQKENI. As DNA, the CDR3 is TGTGCCAGCTCACCAACGGACCAGGGGAACACTGAAGCTTTCTTT. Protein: CASSPTDQGNTEAFF.

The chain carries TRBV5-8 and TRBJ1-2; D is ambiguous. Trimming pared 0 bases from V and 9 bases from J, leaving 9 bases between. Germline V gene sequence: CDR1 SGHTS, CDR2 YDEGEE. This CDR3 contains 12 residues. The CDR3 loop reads CASSLDTVSYTF. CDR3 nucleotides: TGTGCCAGCAGCTTGGATACAGTTAGCTACACCTTC.

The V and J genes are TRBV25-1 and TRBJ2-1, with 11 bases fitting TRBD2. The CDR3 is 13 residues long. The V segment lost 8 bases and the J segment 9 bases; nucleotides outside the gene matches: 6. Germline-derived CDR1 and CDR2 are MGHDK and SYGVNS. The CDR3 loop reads CASRGLAEGEQFF. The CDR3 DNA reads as TGTGCCAGCCGGGGACTAGCGGAAGGTGAGCAGTTCTTC.

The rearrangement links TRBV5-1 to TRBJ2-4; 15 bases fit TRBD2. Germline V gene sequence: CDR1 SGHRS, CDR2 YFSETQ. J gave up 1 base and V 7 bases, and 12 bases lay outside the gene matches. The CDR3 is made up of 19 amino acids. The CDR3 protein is CASGAFPGLAGGAKNIQYF. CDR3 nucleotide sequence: TGCGCCAGCGGGGCCTTCCCTGGACTAGCGGGGGGGGCCAAAAACATTCAGTACTTC.

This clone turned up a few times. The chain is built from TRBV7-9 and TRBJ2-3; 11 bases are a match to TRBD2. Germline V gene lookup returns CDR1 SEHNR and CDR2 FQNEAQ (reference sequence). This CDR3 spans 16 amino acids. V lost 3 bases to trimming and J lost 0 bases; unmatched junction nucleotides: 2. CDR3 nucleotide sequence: TGTGCCAGCAGCTTCGGGACTAGCGGAAGCACAGATACGCAGTATTTT. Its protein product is CASSFGTSGSTDTQYF.